These 4 T cell receptor beta chains were sequenced from one sample in a study of T cell changes during pregnancy in multiple sclerosis (dated by TCRdb to between 2018 and 2021). The library came from the immunoSEQ multiplex PCR assay. The clones in this table, taken by TCRdb from immuneACCESS, are in-frame only. Not every clone is retained; where verified, under half of the shortfall comes from an unresolved V gene, and the cause of the rest is unknown. The sample table shows about 27,000 clones, and around nine tenths are seen once. Clones ranked in the top ten supply 7.5% to 8.5% of the sample. The specimen comprised CD8+ T cells from peripheral blood mononuclear cells, sampled in the second trimester of pregnancy. These receptors all stem from a female donor with multiple sclerosis, enrolled in a pregnancy study.

The chain employs TRBV11-1 and TRBJ2-5; D gene ambiguous. Per the germline V gene, CDR1 is SGHAT and CDR2 is FQDESV (reference sequence). The V gene lost 5 bases and the J gene lost 2 bases, with 12 bases spanning the gap. CDR3 length: 14 residues. CDR3 amino acids: CASSDNMGQETQYF. The CDR3, as DNA: TGTGCCAGCAGCGACAATATGGGTCAAGAGACCCAGTACTTC.

The chain uses TRBV6-5 and TRBJ1-2; the match to TRBD1 covers 9 bases. J lost 0 bases, V lost 6 bases, and 2 bases had no gene match. Germline CDR1 reads MNHEY; CDR2 reads SVGAGI. The CDR3 extends over 14 amino acids. In nucleotides, the CDR3 is TGTGCCAGCAGCCACAGGGGGCCTAACTATGGCTACACCTTC. Its protein is CASSHRGPNYGYTF.

The chain joins TRBV19 to TRBJ1-2; 7 nucleotides agree with TRBD1. V trimming: 3 bases; J trimming: 5 bases; junction bases outside the gene matches: 6. Germline loops: CDR1 LNHDA, CDR2 SQIVND (reference sequence). This CDR3 contains 14 residues. Here the CDR3 DNA reads TGTGCCAGTAGTATCCCAGGACAGGCTTATGGCTACACCTTC. Protein product: CASSIPGQAYGYTF.

This clone was picked up a small number of times. This chain links TRBV6-1 with TRBJ1-5; D is unclear. V dropped 10 bases and J dropped 7 bases, with 20 bases sitting between them. Germline V gene lookup returns CDR1 MNHNS and CDR2 SASEGT. The CDR3 runs to 14 residues. The CDR3 DNA reads TGTGCCACCTCCCTGTCCTCCGACGGGCAGCCCCAGCATTTT. Translating it yields CATSLSSDGQPQHF.